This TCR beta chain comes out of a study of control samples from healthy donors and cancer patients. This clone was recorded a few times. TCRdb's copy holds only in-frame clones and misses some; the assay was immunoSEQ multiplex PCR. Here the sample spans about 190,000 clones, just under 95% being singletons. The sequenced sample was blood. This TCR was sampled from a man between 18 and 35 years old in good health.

CDR3 coding DNA: TGTGCCAGCTCACCACAGAGAAACACTGAAGCTTTCTTT. Amino acids: CASSPQRNTEAFF. The rearrangement joins TRBV18 to TRBJ1-1; D not certain. Germline CDR1 reads KGHSH; CDR2 reads LQKENI. V dropped 1 base and J dropped 2 bases, with 5 bases sitting between them. The CDR3 is 13 amino acids.